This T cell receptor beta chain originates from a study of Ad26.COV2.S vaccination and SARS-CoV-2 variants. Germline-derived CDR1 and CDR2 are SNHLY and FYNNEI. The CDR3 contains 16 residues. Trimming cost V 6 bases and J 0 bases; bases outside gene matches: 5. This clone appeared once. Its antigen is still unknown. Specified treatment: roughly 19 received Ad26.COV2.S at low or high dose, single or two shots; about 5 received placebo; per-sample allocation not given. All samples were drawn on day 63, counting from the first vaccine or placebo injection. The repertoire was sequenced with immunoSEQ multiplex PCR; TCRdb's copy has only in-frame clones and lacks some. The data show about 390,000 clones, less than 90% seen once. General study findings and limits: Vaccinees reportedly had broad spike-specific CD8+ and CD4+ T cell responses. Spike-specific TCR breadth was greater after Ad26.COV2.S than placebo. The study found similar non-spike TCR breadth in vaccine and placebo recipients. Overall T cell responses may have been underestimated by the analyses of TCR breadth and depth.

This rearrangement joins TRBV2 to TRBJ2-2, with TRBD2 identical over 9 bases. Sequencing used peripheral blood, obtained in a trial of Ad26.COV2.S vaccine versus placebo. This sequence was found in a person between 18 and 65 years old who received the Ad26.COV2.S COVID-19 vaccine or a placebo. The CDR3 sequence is CASSRSGGPNTGELFF. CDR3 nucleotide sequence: TGTGCCAGCAGCCGTAGCGGGGGCCCGAACACCGGGGAGCTGTTTTTT. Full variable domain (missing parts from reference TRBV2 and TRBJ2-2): EPEVTQTPSHQVTQMGQEVILRCVPISNHLYFYWYRQILGQKVEFLVSFYNNEISEKSEIFDDQFSVERPDGSNFTLKIRSTKLEDSAMYFCASSRSGGPNTGELFFGEGSRLTVL.